This record covers a single T cell receptor beta chain. What it binds is unknown. The CDR3 length is 15 residues. Trimming at V came to 6 bases and at J to 0 bases, leaving 9 bases not matched to a gene. The germline V gene has CDR1 SGHDT and CDR2 YYEEEE. This specimen comes from a study of cytomegalovirus exposure and HLA in healthy donors. Study-wide points: As was reported, the classifier diagnosed cytomegalovirus status with high specificity and sensitivity. Confirmation in vitro established that a few CMV-associated chains were specific for CMV antigens. Among TCR beta chains, those listed as cytomegalovirus-associated numbered some 160. Some public TCRs appeared in many individuals, while most sequences were rare.

Here immunoSEQ multiplex PCR was the method, and the copy in TCRdb shows in-frame clones only, minus some. This sample has about 130,000 clones, with 89% found just once. The genes are TRBV5-6 and TRBJ2-7; 7 positions match TRBD1. The sequence was collected from a woman aged 18-29 years in good health and CMV-seronegative. The sequencing sample was made of PBMCs. The CDR3 coding sequence is TGTGCCAGCACCCTTGGACGGGACAGCTCCTACGAGCAGTACTTC. Its translation: CASTLGRDSSYEQYF.